This TCR beta chain stems from a study of blood T cell repertoires in COVID-19. Study-wide background: The cDNA or gDNA used as material had been derived from T cells, B-cell-depleted T cells, or PBMCs.

Clones were sequenced by immunoSEQ multiplex PCR, and TCRdb holds only the in-frame ones, with some missing. Counted here are about 260,000 clones, approximately 87% occurring once; the ten biggest clones make up about 2.1%. V was trimmed by 7 bases and J by 3 bases, leaving 9 bases between them. The CDR3 contains 12 residues. The germline CDR1 and CDR2 sequences are SNHLY and FYNNEI. This sequence joins TRBV2 and TRBJ2-5, with unresolved D. The origin of this receptor is a woman aged 50 to 60 with acute or convalescent COVID-19. Sequenced sample: peripheral blood. The CDR3, as DNA: TGTGCCAGCATGTCAGGTGAAGAGACCCAGTACTTC. Residues: CASMSGEETQYF.